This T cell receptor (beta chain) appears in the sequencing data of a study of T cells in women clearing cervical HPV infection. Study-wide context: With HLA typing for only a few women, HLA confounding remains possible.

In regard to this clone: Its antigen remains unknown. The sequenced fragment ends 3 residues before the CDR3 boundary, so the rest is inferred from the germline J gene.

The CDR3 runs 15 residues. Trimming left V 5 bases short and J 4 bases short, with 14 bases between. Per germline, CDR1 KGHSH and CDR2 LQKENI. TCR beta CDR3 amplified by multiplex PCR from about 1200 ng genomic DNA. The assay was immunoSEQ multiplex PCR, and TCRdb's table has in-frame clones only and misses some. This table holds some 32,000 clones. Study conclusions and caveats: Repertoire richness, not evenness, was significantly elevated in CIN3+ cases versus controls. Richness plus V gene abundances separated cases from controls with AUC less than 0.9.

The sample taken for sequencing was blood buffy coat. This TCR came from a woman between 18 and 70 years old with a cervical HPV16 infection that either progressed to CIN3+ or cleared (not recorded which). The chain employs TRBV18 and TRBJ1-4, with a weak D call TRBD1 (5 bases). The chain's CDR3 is CASSIGTGVNEKLFF. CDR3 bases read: TGTGCCAGCTCAATCGGGACGGGGGTTAATGAAAAA.